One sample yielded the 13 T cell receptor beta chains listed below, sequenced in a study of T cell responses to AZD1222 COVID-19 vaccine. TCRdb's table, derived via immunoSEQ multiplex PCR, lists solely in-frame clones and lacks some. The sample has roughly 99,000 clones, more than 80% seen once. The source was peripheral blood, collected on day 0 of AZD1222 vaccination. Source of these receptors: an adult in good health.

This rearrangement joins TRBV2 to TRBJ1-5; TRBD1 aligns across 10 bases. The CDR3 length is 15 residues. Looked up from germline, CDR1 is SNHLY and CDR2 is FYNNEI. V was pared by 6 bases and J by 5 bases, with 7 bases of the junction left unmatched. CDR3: CASRYRTGGDQPQHF. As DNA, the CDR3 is TGTGCCAGCAGATACCGGACAGGGGGGGATCAGCCCCAGCATTTT.

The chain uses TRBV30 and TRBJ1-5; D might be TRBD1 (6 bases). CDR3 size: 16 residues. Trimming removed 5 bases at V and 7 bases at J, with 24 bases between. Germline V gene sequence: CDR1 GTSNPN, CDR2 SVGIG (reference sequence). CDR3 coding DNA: TGTGCCTGGGAAAGCGGGTCCCAAGCAGGGGTCCAGCCCCAGCATTTT. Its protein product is CAWESGSQAGVQPQHF.

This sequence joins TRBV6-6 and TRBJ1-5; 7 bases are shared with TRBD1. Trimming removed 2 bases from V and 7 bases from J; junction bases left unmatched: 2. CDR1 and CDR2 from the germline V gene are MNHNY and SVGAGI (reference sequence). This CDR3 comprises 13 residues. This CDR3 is CASSYGTDQPQHF. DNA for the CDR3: TGTGCCAGCAGTTACGGGACAGACCAGCCCCAGCATTTT.

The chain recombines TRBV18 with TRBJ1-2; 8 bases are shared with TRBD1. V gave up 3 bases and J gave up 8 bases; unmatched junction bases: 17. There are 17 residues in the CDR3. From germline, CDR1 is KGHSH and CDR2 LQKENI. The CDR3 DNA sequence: TGTGCCAGCTCACCCCCTAATCCAGGGGGCGTGAGGTACGGCTACACCTTC. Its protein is CASSPPNPGGVRYGYTF. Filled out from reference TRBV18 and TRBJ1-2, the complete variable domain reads NAGVMQNPRHLVRRRGQEARLRCSPMKGHSHVYWYRQLPEEGLKFMVYLQKENIIDESGMPKERFSAEFPKEGPSILRIQQVVRGDSAAYFCASSPPNPGGVRYGYTFGSGTRLTVV.

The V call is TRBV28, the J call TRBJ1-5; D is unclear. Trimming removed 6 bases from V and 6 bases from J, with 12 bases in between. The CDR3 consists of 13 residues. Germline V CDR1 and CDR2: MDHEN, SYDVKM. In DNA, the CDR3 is TGTGCCAGCAGCCCAGCGGTAGGTCAGCCCCAGCATTTT. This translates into CASSPAVGQPQHF.

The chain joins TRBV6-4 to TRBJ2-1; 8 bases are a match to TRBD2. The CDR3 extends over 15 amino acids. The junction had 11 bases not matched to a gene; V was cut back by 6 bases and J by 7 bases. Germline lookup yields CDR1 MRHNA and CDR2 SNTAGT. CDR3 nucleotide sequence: TGTGCCAGCAGCTCGGCCGGGACTAGTCTGAATGAGCAGTTCTTC. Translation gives CASSSAGTSLNEQFF.

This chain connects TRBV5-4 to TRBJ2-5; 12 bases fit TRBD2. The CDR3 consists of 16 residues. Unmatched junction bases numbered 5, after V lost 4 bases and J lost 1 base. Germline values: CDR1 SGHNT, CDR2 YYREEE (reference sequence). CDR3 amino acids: CASSRGTSGLQETQYF. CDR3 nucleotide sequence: TGTGCCAGCAGCCGGGGGACTAGCGGGCTCCAAGAGACCCAGTACTTC.

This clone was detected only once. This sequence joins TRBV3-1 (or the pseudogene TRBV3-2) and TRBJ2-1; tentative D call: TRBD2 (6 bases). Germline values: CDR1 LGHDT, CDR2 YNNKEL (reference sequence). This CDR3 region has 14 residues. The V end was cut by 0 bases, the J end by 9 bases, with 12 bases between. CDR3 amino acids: CASSQDTGRGEQFF. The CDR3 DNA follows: TGTGCCAGCAGCCAAGATACCGGGAGAGGTGAGCAGTTCTTC.

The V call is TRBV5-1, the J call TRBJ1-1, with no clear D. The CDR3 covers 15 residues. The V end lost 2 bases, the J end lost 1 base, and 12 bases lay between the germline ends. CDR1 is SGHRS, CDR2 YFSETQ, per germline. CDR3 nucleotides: TGCGCCAGCAGCTTCAGCACACCAGAGAACACTGAAGCTTTCTTT. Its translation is CASSFSTPENTEAFF.

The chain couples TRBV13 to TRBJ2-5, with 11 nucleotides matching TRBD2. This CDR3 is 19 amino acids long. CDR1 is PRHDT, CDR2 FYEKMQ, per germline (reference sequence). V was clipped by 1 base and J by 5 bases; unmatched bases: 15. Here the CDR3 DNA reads TGTGCCAGCAGCTTAGCCGGGGGGCTAGCGGGAGGTAGACAGGAGACCCAGTACTTC. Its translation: CASSLAGGLAGGRQETQYF.

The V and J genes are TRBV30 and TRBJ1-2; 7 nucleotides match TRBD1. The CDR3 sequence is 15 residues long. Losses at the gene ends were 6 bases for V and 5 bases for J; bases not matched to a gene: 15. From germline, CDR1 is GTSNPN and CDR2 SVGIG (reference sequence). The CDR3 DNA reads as TGTGCCTGCAGGGTGGAGGGGGCGACTTGGTATGGCTACACCTTC. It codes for CACRVEGATWYGYTF.

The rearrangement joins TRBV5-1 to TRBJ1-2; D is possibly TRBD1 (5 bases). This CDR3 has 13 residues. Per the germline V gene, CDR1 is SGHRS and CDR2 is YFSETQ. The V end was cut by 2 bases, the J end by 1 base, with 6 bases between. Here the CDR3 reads CASSFGGNYGYTF. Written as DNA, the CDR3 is TGCGCCAGCAGCTTCGGGGGTAACTATGGCTACACCTTC.

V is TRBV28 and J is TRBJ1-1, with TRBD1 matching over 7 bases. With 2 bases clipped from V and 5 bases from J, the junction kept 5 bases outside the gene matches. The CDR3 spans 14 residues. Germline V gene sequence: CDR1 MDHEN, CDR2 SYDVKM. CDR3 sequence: CASSLRQGWTEAFF. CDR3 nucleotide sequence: TGTGCCAGCAGTTTACGACAGGGTTGGACTGAAGCTTTCTTT. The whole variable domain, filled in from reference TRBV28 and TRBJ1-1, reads DVKVTQSSRYLVKRTGEKVFLECVQDMDHENMFWYRQDPGLGLRLIYFSYDVKMKEKGDIPEGYSVSREKKERFSLILESASTNQTSMYLCASSLRQGWTEAFFGQGTRLTVV.